These 13 T cell receptor beta chains originate from one sample sequenced in a study of T-cell memory formation after mild COVID-19. TCRdb used MiXCR to reprocess the 5' RACE reads, holding one entry per CDR3 protein. The data show some 180,000 distinct CDR3 sequences, 18% seen once. The sample taken for sequencing was PBMCs or a T cell subset sorted from them (not recorded which). These TCRs come from a man in his late teens or twenties who had mild COVID-19 (a few samples of this study predate the infection). Cell type and time point are not known.

The chain carries TRBV20-1 and TRBJ1-2; maybe TRBD1 (6 bases). This CDR3 region has 12 residues. Trimming stripped 5 bases from V and 6 bases from J, with 13 bases between. The germline CDR1 and CDR2 sequences are DFQATT and SNEGSKA (reference sequence). The chain's CDR3 is CSAVAQGDGYTF. Written as DNA, the CDR3 is TGCAGTGCTGTGGCACAGGGAGATGGCTACACCTTC.

This clonotype was seen more than once but under ten times. For the CDR3, the DNA is TGTGCCAGCAGCCCAACCGGGACAGGGGCAGATACGCAGTATTTT. Its translation: CASSPTGTGADTQYF. J is TRBJ2-3 and V is TRBV7-2, with 10 bases identical to TRBD1. CDR1 is SGHTA and CDR2 is FQGNSA in the germline V gene. The length of the CDR3 is 15 residues. Losses at the gene ends were 5 bases for V and 4 bases for J; bases not matched to a gene: 6.

The chain combines TRBV2 with TRBJ2-5; D perhaps matches TRBD1 (6 bases). V lost 6 bases to trimming and J lost 5 bases, with 13 bases between them. In germline, CDR1 is SNHLY, CDR2 FYNNEI. The CDR3 sequence is 13 residues long. The CDR3, as DNA: TGTGCCAGCAGACAGGGTATAGGGGAGACCCAGTACTTC. Its protein product is CASRQGIGETQYF.

The chain couples TRBV6-5 to TRBJ1-2; D unclear. Germline loops: CDR1 MNHEY, CDR2 SVGAGI. Trimming stripped 8 bases from V and 2 bases from J, with 12 bases between. The CDR3 is 13 residues long. CDR3 DNA: TGTGCCAGCGGTCGGGCTGGAAACTATGGCTACACCTTC. Translating it yields CASGRAGNYGYTF.

In its sample, this clonotype was seen many times. The chain employs TRBV24-1 and TRBJ2-3; D is undetermined. Trimming cost V 3 bases and J 0 bases, with 3 bases left between them. The length of the CDR3 is 13 residues. Germline loops: CDR1 KGHDR, CDR2 SFDVKD. The chain's CDR3 is CATSDGSTDTQYF. CDR3 sequence (DNA): TGTGCCACCAGTGATGGGAGCACAGATACGCAGTATTTT.

This clonotype appeared a few times. The V and J genes are TRBV20-1 and TRBJ2-3; tentatively, D is TRBD2 (7 bases). The CDR3 runs to 16 residues. Trimming stripped 0 bases from V and 0 bases from J, with 13 bases between. Germline lookup yields CDR1 DFQATT and CDR2 SNEGSKA (reference sequence). The CDR3 spells CSARDPRGASTDTQYF. CDR3 DNA sequence: TGCAGTGCTAGAGATCCCCGGGGGGCCAGCACAGATACGCAGTATTTT.

This clonotype was counted ten times or more. The rearrangement links TRBV7-2 to TRBJ1-2; D is ambiguous. CDR3 size: 13 residues. Trimming stripped 2 bases from V and 5 bases from J, with 9 bases between. CDR1 SGHTA and CDR2 FQGNSA come from the germline V gene. The DNA for the CDR3 is TGTGCCAGCAGCTTATGGGCAGCGTATGGCTACACCTTC. Translated, it gives CASSLWAAYGYTF.

The J gene is TRBJ2-5, the V gene TRBV11-2, with a weak D call TRBD2 (6 bases). V gave up 5 bases and J gave up 3 bases, with 13 bases separating them. CDR1 SGHAT and CDR2 FQNNGV come from the germline V gene. This CDR3 comprises 14 residues. The CDR3 DNA is TGTGCCAGCAGCCCGGGGGTGCAGGAAGAGACCCAGTACTTC. As protein: CASSPGVQEETQYF.

The rearrangement links TRBV20-1 to TRBJ1-3; 8 bases match TRBD1. This CDR3 comprises 15 residues. Germline V gives CDR1 DFQATT, CDR2 SNEGSKA (reference sequence). J was trimmed by 8 bases and V by 5 bases; bases with no gene match: 14. Written as DNA, the CDR3 is TGCAGTGCTCGGGAGACAGGGGTTTATCTGGACACCATATATTTT. Protein product: CSARETGVYLDTIYF.

The V call is TRBV5-1, the J call TRBJ2-5, with TRBD1 as a possible D gene (6 bases). The CDR3 totals 18 residues. Germline CDR1 and CDR2: SGHRS and YFSETQ. V was pared by 4 bases and J by 1 base, with 23 bases between. The DNA of the CDR3 is TGCGCCAGCAGCCCGGGGCTGGGGGCCTGGGCGTTCCAAGAGACCCAGTACTTC. This gives the protein CASSPGLGAWAFQETQYF.

The chain's CDR3 is CASSQRESTDTQYF. CDR3 DNA sequence: TGTGCCAGCAGCCAGCGGGAGAGCACAGATACGCAGTATTTT. The chain uses TRBV6-5 and TRBJ2-3; the match to TRBD2 covers 8 bases. The CDR3 loop spans 14 amino acids. After removal of 6 bases from V and 0 bases from J, the junction contained 2 bases not matched to a gene. Germline values: CDR1 MNHEY, CDR2 SVGAGI.

This chain connects TRBV20-1 to TRBJ2-1; 9 nucleotides match TRBD1. V was clipped by 6 bases and J by 2 bases; unmatched bases: 8. The CDR3 is 15 residues long. CDR1 is DFQATT, CDR2 SNEGSKA, per germline (reference sequence). DNA for the CDR3: TGCAGTGCAACCCTCACAGGGGGCCCCTACAATGAGCAGTTCTTC. It encodes CSATLTGGPYNEQFF.

This clonotype was picked up a small number of times. The chain recombines TRBV20-1 with TRBJ2-5; 8 nucleotides agree with TRBD1. Germline V gene sequence: CDR1 DFQATT, CDR2 SNEGSKA (reference sequence). After removal of 4 bases from V and 5 bases from J, the junction contained 6 bases not matched to a gene. The CDR3 is made up of 13 amino acids. CDR3 coding DNA: TGCAGTGCTATCAGGGGGCGAGAGGAGACCCAGTACTTC. It is translated as CSAIRGREETQYF.